This passage covers 17 T cell receptor beta chains from one sample sequenced in a study of blood T cell repertoires in COVID-19. Produced via immunoSEQ multiplex PCR; TCRdb's table is partial and in-frame only. This table has fewer than 200,000 clones, around 74% appearing once. The specimen sequenced was peripheral blood. The source of these receptors is a woman older than 75 with acute or convalescent COVID-19.

The V and J genes are TRBV7-2 and TRBJ2-3; TRBD2 matches at 9 bases. Germline assignment: CDR1 SGHTA and CDR2 FQGNSA. The CDR3 has 14 amino acids. After removal of 5 bases from V and 3 bases from J, the junction contained 3 bases not matched to a gene. CDR3 DNA sequence: TGTGCCAGCAGCGTGGGACTAGCAACAGATACGCAGTATTTT. It codes for CASSVGLATDTQYF.

This clone was counted only a few times. The chain is built from TRBV27 and TRBJ2-7, with D possibly TRBD2 on 6 matching bases. The CDR3 extends over 15 amino acids. V was cut by 6 bases and J by 2 bases, with 17 bases left in between. Per germline, CDR1 MNHEY and CDR2 SMNVEV (reference sequence). Here the CDR3 DNA reads TGTGCCAGCAGCTATAGCGGTTTCAAGACCTACGAGCAGTACTTC. This codes for CASSYSGFKTYEQYF.

V and J are TRBV28 and TRBJ2-6; D possibly corresponds to TRBD2 (5 bases). V was pared by 5 bases and J by 0 bases, with 20 bases between. CDR3 length equals 19 residues. The germline CDR1 and CDR2 sequences are MDHEN and SYDVKM. DNA for the CDR3: TGTGCCAGCAGTCCAACGGACGGGAAACCCCGCTCTGGGGCCAACGTCCTGACTTTC. This translates into CASSPTDGKPRSGANVLTF.

Points on this clone: Other DNA variants within this sample encode the same CDR3. J is TRBJ1-5 and V is TRBV2; 9 bases are a match to TRBD1. Germline CDR1 SNHLY, CDR2 FYNNEI. The CDR3 consists of 16 residues. Germline trimming cut 4 bases from V and 1 base from J; bases unmatched to any gene: 5. The CDR3 bases are TGTGCCAGCAGTGGACAGGGGGTCGGGAGCAATCAGCCCCAGCATTTT. It codes for CASSGQGVGSNQPQHF.

This clone has a single count. The rearrangement links TRBV27 to TRBJ2-3; 7 bases agree with TRBD2. J lost 6 bases, V lost 8 bases, and 17 bases had no gene match. CDR3 size: 16 residues. CDR1 is MNHEY and CDR2 is SMNVEV in the germline V gene (reference sequence). As DNA, the CDR3 is TGTGCCAGCCGCTTACCCCCCGGCGGGAGCAATGATACGCAGTATTTT. Encoded protein: CASRLPPGGSNDTQYF.

This clone was seen only once. The V call is TRBV28, the J call TRBJ2-5; TRBD1 aligns across 9 bases. The CDR3 has 14 amino acids. The V gene end was trimmed by 5 bases and the J gene end by 6 bases; junction bases not matched to a gene: 7. CDR1 MDHEN and CDR2 SYDVKM come from the germline V gene. This chain's CDR3 is CASSDGQGLQTQYF. The CDR3 DNA reads TGTGCCAGCAGTGATGGACAGGGGCTACAGACCCAGTACTTC.

The chain employs TRBV7-2 and TRBJ2-2; D might be TRBD1 (6 bases). This CDR3 spans 15 amino acids. Germline CDR1 SGHTA, CDR2 FQGNSA. The ends were cut back, 1 base at V and 5 bases at J, with 11 bases in the middle. The DNA for the CDR3 is TGTGCCAGCAGCTTAGTGCACAGGGCTACCGGGGAGCTGTTTTTT. Protein sequence: CASSLVHRATGELFF.

This rearrangement joins TRBV28 to TRBJ1-5, with D unclear. From germline, CDR1 is MDHEN and CDR2 SYDVKM. This CDR3 region has 12 residues. V lost 8 bases, J lost 6 bases, and 11 bases lay in between. The CDR3 bases are TGTGCCAGCGGTGAGGCCGGTCAGCCCCAGCATTTT. Its protein is CASGEAGQPQHF.

The chain joins TRBV4-3 to TRBJ2-4; possibly TRBD1 for D (6 bases). Germline V CDR1 and CDR2: LGHNA, YSLEER. The CDR3 runs 15 residues. V shed 0 bases and J shed 9 bases, with 15 bases lying between them. CDR3 bases: TGCGCCAGCAGCCAAGATCTGGCAGGGGATGTCATTCAGTACTTC. Protein sequence: CASSQDLAGDVIQYF.

This rearrangement joins TRBV6-8 to TRBJ1-1; D unresolved. CDR1 and CDR2 (germline): MNHGY, SAAAGT. There are 11 residues in the CDR3. V lost 9 bases to trimming and J lost 4 bases, with 9 bases between them. CDR3 protein: CASLRGTEAFF. The CDR3 DNA reads TGTGCCAGTCTCCGGGGCACTGAAGCTTTCTTT.

The sample holds a few counts of this clone. V is TRBV28 and J is TRBJ1-5; no firm D call. The V gene's germline CDR1 is MDHEN and CDR2 SYDVKM. The V gene lost 2 bases and the J gene lost 0 bases, with 14 bases spanning the gap. This CDR3 is built from 17 residues. The CDR3 spells CASSLVGQTYSNQPQHF. The DNA for the CDR3 is TGTGCCAGCAGTTTAGTCGGCCAGACATATAGCAATCAGCCCCAGCATTTT.

A single count supports this clone. The chain links TRBV6-5 to TRBJ1-6; no definite D call. There are 11 residues in the CDR3. Germline V lookup: CDR1 MNHEY, CDR2 SVGAGI. The CDR3 is CGSSYNSPLHF. CDR3 nucleotide sequence: TGTGGGAGCTCCTATAATTCACCCCTCCACTTT.

The chain joins TRBV2 to TRBJ2-2, with TRBD1 identical over 11 bases. This CDR3 is built from 16 residues. J lost 5 bases, V lost 3 bases, and 5 bases had no gene match. The germline CDR1 and CDR2 sequences are SNHLY and FYNNEI. For the CDR3, the DNA is TGTGCCAGCAGTGAGGAGGACAGGGGGCCGACCGGGGAGCTGTTTTTT. This encodes CASSEEDRGPTGELFF. Full variable domain (rest looked up from reference TRBV2 and TRBJ2-2): EPEVTQTPSHQVTQMGQEVILRCVPISNHLYFYWYRQILGQKVEFLVSFYNNEISEKSEIFDDQFSVERPDGSNFTLKIRSTKLEDSAMYFCASSEEDRGPTGELFFGEGSRLTVL.

V is TRBV5-1 and J is TRBJ2-1, with 7 bases matching TRBD1. CDR1 and CDR2 (germline): SGHRS, YFSETQ. V lost 4 bases to trimming and J lost 5 bases; unmatched junction nucleotides: 3. The CDR3 contains 13 residues. The CDR3 loop is CASSMGQNNEQFF. Here the CDR3 DNA reads TGCGCCAGCAGCATGGGACAGAACAATGAGCAGTTCTTC.

The chain recombines TRBV3-1 (or the pseudogene TRBV3-2) with TRBJ1-3; the D is unclear. V was clipped by 4 bases and J by 3 bases, with 10 bases between them. Germline V gene sequence: CDR1 LGHDT, CDR2 YNNKEL (reference sequence). CDR3 length: 14 amino acids. The CDR3 nucleotides read TGTGCCAGCAGCCGGAGGGATGGTGGAAACACCATATATTTT. It encodes CASSRRDGGNTIYF.

The chain carries TRBV6-5 and TRBJ2-3; tentatively, D is TRBD1 (6 bases). Germline-derived CDR1 and CDR2 are MNHEY and SVGAGI. V lost 11 bases and J lost 1, with 13 bases in between. The CDR3 is 13 residues long. The DNA for the CDR3 is TGTGCCTCACTGCACAGGGGCACAGATACGCAGTATTTT. It codes for CASLHRGTDTQYF.

The chain carries TRBV29-1 and TRBJ2-7, with TRBD1 identical over 7 bases. Trimming at V came to 7 bases and at J to 4 bases, leaving 7 bases not matched to a gene. Germline V gene data show CDR1 as SQVTM and CDR2 as ANQGSEA. The CDR3 spans 12 residues. The CDR3 sequence is CSGRDSGYEQYF. The CDR3, as DNA: TGCAGCGGAAGGGACAGCGGATACGAGCAGTACTTC.